This TCR beta chain emerged from a study of blood T cells in healthy people across ages (dated by TCRdb to between 2014 and 2016). Looking at the study overall: In model experiments, template switching captured roughly one uniquely barcoded TCR beta cDNA molecule for every two T cells. Using deep sequencing normalized with unique cDNA molecular identifiers, the study measured how TCR beta repertoire diversity changes with age. Four age groups were formed from the donors: young (average approximately 16 years), middle-aged (around 40), aged (approximately 60) and long-lived (about 80). To avoid experimental bias, donors of different ages were spread randomly across the sequencing lanes. Two additional independent replicas of 1 million unique cDNA reads from the same blood draw were analyzed for two donors (one aged 18 to 30 and one aged 80 or older).

The protocol used for the library was 5' RACE. The instrument given in TCRdb is Illumina HiSeq 2500. The second PCR ran for about 6 to 11 cycles and used a J-beta primer mix along with a sample-barcoded 5' primer. A template-switch 5' adaptor carrying 12 random nucleotides introduced a unique molecular identifier onto each TCR beta cDNA molecule. Each sample yielded at least 2.5 million CDR3-containing paired-end reads. First-strand cDNA was synthesized from all RNA with the Mint cDNA synthesis kit, primed by a TRBC-specific oligonucleotide. Following uracil-DNA glycosylase treatment, a first 18-cycle PCR with universal primers M1SS and BC2_uni_R was performed on all cDNA. Processing in the source paper ran as follows. Each sample was normalized by randomly selecting 1 million high-quality reads, each carrying a distinct molecular identifier. Reads with shared molecular identifiers were discarded instead of being binned into consensus sequences. CDR3 identification, clonotype clustering and error correction used MiTCR with a Q25 quality threshold and the strictest error-elimination algorithm. A nonparametric unseen species model using Euler transformation provided a lower-bound estimate of total TCR beta diversity. The raw public reads went through TCRdb reprocessing: fastp at Q25, MiXCR clone calling, in-frame beta chains kept. Each CDR3 protein appears once, grouped with its most common genes and DNA. TCRdb's processing, not the study's, gives the V and J calls here. Counted in this sample were 700,000 or so distinct CDR3 sequences; 40% to 45% of them appeared once. 25% to 30% of the sample is held by the ten biggest clonotypes.

In the germline V gene, CDR1 corresponds to SGHTA and CDR2 to FQGNSA. Reading from cysteine to phenylalanine, the CDR3 counts 17 amino acids. Of the read, only the CDR3 DNA is kept; its 51 bases are in frame from base 1. From V the trimming removes 3 bases and from J it removes 4 bases, while the gene matches leave 12 bases of the junction unaccounted for. This clonotype has only a few counts. The specificity of this receptor is unknown. One base away there is no much larger clone; base qualities are not given. The donors were 40 or so Caucasian individuals from Russia, aged roughly 6 to 100 years, who were systemically healthy. Each donor gave ten milliliters of peripheral blood, drawn into EDTA-treated Vacutainer tubes. Ficoll-Paque density-gradient centrifugation was used to isolate PBMCs, with at least 6 million per sample. Total RNA was extracted from PBMCs with Trizol reagent, with at least 5.5 micrograms obtained per sample. For every donor, an aliquot of PBMCs went through flow cytometry to measure the percentages of naive CD45RAhigh/CD27high T cells.

General study outcomes and caveats: The long-lived group showed more naive CD4+ T cells, fewer expanded clones and increased TCR diversity than the aged group, suggesting age selection. Observed TCR beta diversity correlated strongly with the percentage of naive T cells measured by flow cytometry. Because donor CMV infection status was unknown, age-related changes in expanded clonotypes were potentially confounded. Bulk unsorted PBMC profiling prevented conclusive comparison of naive and antigen-experienced compartments. Estimates of total diversity based on one million sequenced T cells were considered lower bounds and underestimates. Observed TCR beta diversity per million T cells fell roughly linearly with age, and a significant reduction was already apparent by age roughly 41.

Recombination connected TRBV7-2 to TRBJ2-7, with 10 junctional bases fitting TRBD2. Sequencing was carried out using blood. This clonotype originated in a man older than 75 in good health. The CDR3 protein sequence reads: CASSFRTSGTPPYEQYF. The nucleotide sequence reads as follows: TGTGCCAGCAGCTTCCGCACTAGCGGGACTCCCCCGTACGAGCAGTACTTC.